A single sample gave rise to the 11 T cell receptor beta chains below, sequenced in a study of graft-versus-host responses after intestinal transplantation. Antigens for these TCRs are unknown. Profiling relied on immunoSEQ multiplex PCR, and the TCRdb table lists in-frame clones only, not all of them. The sample records tens of thousands of clones, around 83% being singletons. The material sequenced was unstimulated CD8+ T cells sorted from spleen or lymph node cells, taken before intestinal transplant. These receptors came from a human donor who received an intestinal transplant.

This clone occurred once. The chain joins TRBV25-1 to TRBJ2-7; 15 bases align to TRBD2. Germline V gene data show CDR1 as MGHDK and CDR2 as SYGVNS. The CDR3 runs to 16 residues. V shed 4 bases and J 2 bases; nucleotides not matched to a gene: 3. The CDR3 bases are TGTGCCAGCAGTGGGGGACTAGCGGGAGGTGCCTACGAGCAGTACTTC. This codes for CASSGGLAGGAYEQYF.

This clone appeared a few times. This chain connects TRBV6-1 to TRBJ2-7; TRBD1 matches at 7 bases. Per the germline V gene, CDR1 is MNHNS and CDR2 is SASEGT. The CDR3 contains 15 residues. V dropped 0 bases and J dropped 0; count of bases not matched to a gene: 2. As DNA, the CDR3 is TGTGCCAGCAGTGAAGCGGGGGACAGCTCCTACGAGCAGTACTTC. Its protein is CASSEAGDSSYEQYF.

By sample share, this clone is medium-sized (0.01 to 0.1%). The gene calls are TRBV6-1 and TRBJ1-3, with TRBD1 matching 7 bases. Germline values: CDR1 MNHNS, CDR2 SASEGT. Germline trimming cut 6 bases from V and 5 bases from J; bases unmatched to any gene: 7. The CDR3 spans 14 residues. DNA for the CDR3: TGTGCCAGCAGAGGGACAGCCGGGAGAAACACCATATATTTT. Amino acid sequence: CASRGTAGRNTIYF.

V and J are TRBV6-5 and TRBJ1-2; 10 bases fit TRBD1. This CDR3 has 15 amino acids. V dropped 2 bases and J dropped 4; count of bases not matched to a gene: 4. Germline V gene sequence: CDR1 MNHEY, CDR2 SVGAGI. The CDR3 DNA reads as TGTGCCAGCAGTTACGTAGGACAGGGGGGCTATGGCTACACCTTC. It is translated as CASSYVGQGGYGYTF.

The chain uses TRBV11-2 and TRBJ2-7; no clear D gene. Looked up from germline, CDR1 is SGHAT and CDR2 is FQNNGV. The CDR3 length is 13 residues. V lost 5 bases and J 0 bases, leaving 8 bases between the germline ends. CDR3 sequence reads: CASSPPLSYEQYF. CDR3 in DNA: TGTGCCAGCAGCCCCCCCCTCTCCTACGAGCAGTACTTC.

The sample holds a few counts of this clone. The chain joins TRBV4-2 to TRBJ1-2, with TRBD1 as a possible D gene (6 bases). This CDR3 spans 14 amino acids. CDR1 and CDR2 (germline): LGHNA, YNFKEQ. Trimming stripped 4 bases from V and 0 bases from J, with 9 bases between. The CDR3 nucleotides are TGTGCCAGCAGCCCCCGGACAGCTAACTATGGCTACACCTTC. It is translated as CASSPRTANYGYTF.

The chain is built from TRBV2 and TRBJ2-4; D is perhaps TRBD1 (6 bases). The CDR3 extends over 15 amino acids. The V and J ends lost 1 base and 2 bases respectively, with 9 bases between them. Germline CDR1 reads SNHLY; CDR2 reads FYNNEI. In DNA form, the CDR3 reads TGTGCCAGCAGTGAAGTAACAGGGACCAAAAACATTCAGTACTTC. This sequence encodes CASSEVTGTKNIQYF. The full variable domain, in which reference TRBV2 and TRBJ2-4 provide the parts outside the CDR3, is EPEVTQTPSHQVTQMGQEVILRCVPISNHLYFYWYRQILGQKVEFLVSFYNNEISEKSEIFDDQFSVERPDGSNFTLKIRSTKLEDSAMYFCASSEVTGTKNIQYFGAGTRLSVL.

This sequence joins TRBV7-2 and TRBJ2-2; 8 nucleotides align to TRBD2. V dropped 2 bases and J dropped 6; count of bases not matched to a gene: 2. There are 14 residues in the CDR3. Germline assignment: CDR1 SGHTA and CDR2 FQGNSA. This chain's CDR3 is CASSLSGGAGELFF. For the CDR3, the DNA is TGTGCCAGCAGCTTATCGGGGGGGGCCGGGGAGCTGTTTTTT. Full variable domain (rest looked up from reference TRBV7-2 and TRBJ2-2): GAGVSQSPSNKVTEKGKDVELRCDPISGHTALYWYRQSLGQGLEFLIYFQGNSAPDKSGLPSDRFSAERTGGSVSTLTIQRTQQEDSAVYLCASSLSGGAGELFFGEGSRLTVL.

In this sample, this clone turned up once. This sequence joins TRBV7-3 and TRBJ2-1; perhaps TRBD2 as D (5 bases). The length of the CDR3 is 13 residues. V was shortened by 0 bases and J by 10 bases, with 10 bases between the two germline ends. Germline lookup yields CDR1 SGHTA and CDR2 FQGTGA. The CDR3 spells CASSLTGPGEQFF. The DNA of the CDR3 is TGTGCCAGCAGCTTAACCGGTCCGGGGGAGCAGTTCTTC.

This chain links TRBV7-9 with TRBJ2-5, with D possibly being TRBD2 (6 bases). V was pared by 4 bases and J by 0 bases, with 9 bases between. Germline V gene sequence: CDR1 SEHNR, CDR2 FQNEAQ (reference sequence). The CDR3 covers 14 residues. The CDR3 loop is CASSSRGYQETQYF. DNA of the CDR3: TGTGCCAGCAGCTCCCGGGGGTACCAAGAGACCCAGTACTTC.

The chain couples TRBV28 to TRBJ2-7; 12 positions agree with TRBD2. The junction had 5 bases not matched to a gene; V was cut back by 5 bases and J by 3 bases. Germline CDR1 and CDR2: MDHEN and SYDVKM. This CDR3 spans 15 amino acids. CDR3 loop: CASSPRLAGVYEQYF. DNA of the CDR3: TGTGCCAGCAGTCCCCGACTAGCGGGAGTCTACGAGCAGTACTTC.